Listed below are T cell receptor beta chains from one sample, sequenced in a study of T cell responses to AZD1222 COVID-19 vaccine. Repertoires were generated with immunoSEQ multiplex PCR, while TCRdb's copy carries only in-frame clones and drops some. The sample shows roughly 140,000 clones, approximately 90% of them seen only once. Sequenced here: peripheral blood, sampled on day 0 of AZD1222 vaccination. Receptors originate from an adult in good health. CDR3s include the opening cysteine and the closing phenylalanine or tryptophan. The D gene is left open where the match is weak. Size values are once, few and many counts, or a class for expanded clones, and some rows have none.

size	V	J	D	DNA	CDR3
once	TRBV29-1	TRBJ1-2	.	TGCAGCGTTGATCCCAGGGGTGAGGGCTACACCTTC	CSVDPRGEGYTF
once	TRBV5-1	TRBJ2-2	TRBD2	TGCGCCAGCAGCTTGGGACTAGCTTACACCGGGGAGCTGTTTTTT	CASSLGLAYTGELFF
.	TRBV28	TRBJ1-5	.	TGTGCCAGCAGGGGAGTATTTAGCAATCAGCCCCAGCATTTT	CASRGVFSNQPQHF
.	TRBV5-8	TRBJ2-1	.	TGTGCCAGCAGCTGGGACCGAAGCAATGAGCAGTTCTTC	CASSWDRSNEQFF
.	TRBV6-1	TRBJ1-3	.	TGTGCCAGCAGTGAAGGTGGCTCTGGAAACACCATATATTTT	CASSEGGSGNTIYF
.	TRBV11-1	TRBJ2-5	TRBD1	TGTGCCAGCAGCGACAGACAGGGTGGAGAGACCCAGTACTTC	CASSDRQGGETQYF
.	TRBV24-1	TRBJ2-3	.	TGTGCCACCAGTGAGGGAACGGGGGAAGGTACGCAGTATTTT	CATSEGTGEGTQYF
.	TRBV19	TRBJ1-1	.	TGTGCCAGTTCTACTTATTCTAAGTTGAACACTGAAGCTTTCTTT	CASSTYSKLNTEAFF
.	TRBV11-1	TRBJ2-5	TRBD2	TGTGCCAGCAGTTTGCGGACTAGCGGGGCCCAAGAGACCCAGTACTTC	CASSLRTSGAQETQYF
.	TRBV9	TRBJ2-5	.	TGTGCCAGCAGCGCCGAGACCTGGTCAGGGACCCAGTACTTC	CASSAETWSGTQYF
.	TRBV19	TRBJ1-1	.	TGTGCCAGTAGTATGCCCGGACGGGTAATGAACACTGAAGCTTTCTTT	CASSMPGRVMNTEAFF
few	TRBV23-1	TRBJ2-7	.	TGCGCCAGCAGTCAGGGCCTGGAGTACGAGCAGTACTTC	CASSQGLEYEQYF
.	TRBV11-2	TRBJ2-2	.	TGTGCCAGCAGCAAGACTAGGACGAACACCGGGGAGCTGTTTTTT	CASSKTRTNTGELFF
.	TRBV2	TRBJ1-2	.	TGTGCCAGCAAGGCAGGGGCGGGCTATGGCTACACCTTC	CASKAGAGYGYTF
.	TRBV18	TRBJ1-6	.	TGTGCCAGCTCACCGGGGTCAGGGGTGGCTAATTCACCCCTCCACTTT	CASSPGSGVANSPLHF
.	TRBV19	TRBJ1-5	.	TGTGCCAGTAGCCCCACCGGGGGTGGCAATCAGCCCCAGCATTTT	CASSPTGGGNQPQHF
.	TRBV13	TRBJ2-2	TRBD2	TGTGCCAGCAGCTTAGGCCCGCGGGGGGGCCGGACCGGGGAGCTGTTTTTT	CASSLGPRGGRTGELFF
.	TRBV19	TRBJ2-7	.	TGTGCCAGTAAGAGGGACGGTACCTACGAGCAGTACTTC	CASKRDGTYEQYF
.	TRBV5-1	TRBJ2-4	TRBD1	TGCGCCAGCAGCTTGGATACTGGACAGGTCATTCAGTACTTC	CASSLDTGQVIQYF
.	TRBV19	TRBJ1-1	.	TGTGCCAGTAGTATAGGTCAGAGGAGAGGGCAAACTGAAGCTTTCTTT	CASSIGQRRGQTEAFF
few	TRBV19	TRBJ1-4	.	TGTGCCAGTAGTATACCGGGGTCTAATGAAAAACTGTTTTTT	CASSIPGSNEKLFF